This record covers a single T cell receptor (beta chain). Its target is unknown. Rearranged V-D-J TRB sequences were amplified with a mixed TRB-A/B primer pool. Via MiXCR, TCRdb re-called the multiplex PCR reads, giving one row per CDR3 protein. The sample lists fewer than 11,000 distinct CDR3 sequences, less than 30% occurring once. The sample belongs to a study of T cell repertoires in aging, cancer and after chemotherapy. Study-level findings and limits: The repertoire data cannot show anything about immunological memory following chemotherapy.

The template was genomic DNA from peripheral blood, not RNA. Deletions cut 7 bases from V and 4 bases from J, with 16 bases between. The germline CDR1 and CDR2 sequences are SGHAT and FQNNGV. The CDR3 is 15 amino acids. The clonotype originates from a human donor in good health. The chain employs TRBV11-2 and TRBJ1-4; D possibly corresponds to TRBD1 (6 bases). Source material: blood. CDR3 nucleotides: TGTGCCAGCAACTCCCCCGACAGGTTTAATGAAAAACTGTTTTTT. Its protein product is CASNSPDRFNEKLFF.